This T cell receptor beta chain was recovered during a study of tumor-infiltrating lymphocytes in oesophageal squamous cell carcinoma. In this sample, this clonotype is medium-sized. TCRdb re-called the PCR reads through MiXCR, storing one row per CDR3 protein. The sample yields roughly 6,800 distinct CDR3 sequences, 13% to 15% seen once. V shed 6 bases and J shed 5 bases, with 13 bases lying between them. Per the germline V gene, CDR1 is WNHNN and CDR2 is SYGVQD (reference sequence). The CDR3 contains 13 residues. The clonotype was recovered from a male donor with esophageal squamous cell carcinoma. The V and J genes are TRBV10-1 and TRBJ1-1; possible D gene TRBD1, 5 bases. Specimen: esophageal tumor tissue. For the CDR3, the DNA is TGCGCCAGCAGATCGACAGAAAGGACTGAAGCTTTCTTT. Translated: CASRSTERTEAFF.